This T cell receptor beta chain was retrieved from a study of CXCR3-negative and CXCR3-positive naive CD8 T cells. The TRB cDNA libraries were prepared by 5' RACE with UMI labels. Each CDR3 protein gets one entry in TCRdb, which reprocessed the 5' RACE reads and gives no DNA. The sample's table shows 65,000 to 90,000 distinct CDR3 sequences. In the case of this clonotype: Its specificity is not known.

Points from the study as a whole: Similar TRBV-TRBJ gene usage was seen in naive CXCR3-negative and CXCR3-positive cells, but not in memory cells. Higher TRB CDR3 hydrophobicity marked CXCR3-positive naive cells relative to CXCR3-negative naive cells. Diversity in memory CD8+ cells fell much lower than the comparably high levels seen in both naive subsets.

The source is a human donor in good health. Some clones in this sample may be carry-over from other donors' samples. The sequencing sample was made of naive CXCR3+ CD8+ T cells from blood. As to subset: CD45RO-CCR7+CD27+CD95- naive CD8+ T cells expressing CXCR3 (TNR3+).

The CDR3 loop is CASRPGLATNEQFF. The chain employs TRBV12-3 or TRBV12-4 and TRBJ2-1; TCRdb reports TRBD2, a call that lacks DNA to check it against. The CDR3 has 14 amino acids.